This T cell receptor (beta chain) was identified in a study of T cell responses to AZD1222 COVID-19 vaccine. Study at large: Pooling of second doses given at about 4 or about 12 weeks was done.

Of note for this clone: The antigen is not known.

The method was immunoSEQ multiplex PCR; TCRdb's version includes in-frame clones alone and lacks a portion of them. Of some 150,000 clones listed, about nine tenths are singletons. Study findings and constraints: Baseline serology detected seropositivity in only a handful of AZD1222 recipients. As reported, nearly half of all spike-specific TCRs target variant regions that are unmutated. Vaccine-associated CD4 TCRs ranged over spike, dominating at 160-218 and 743-854.

Source: peripheral blood, taken on day 0 of AZD1222 vaccination. This receptor was obtained from an adult in good health.

CDR3 in amino acids: CASSKARMGIVNLTDTQYF. The CDR3 region has the DNA TGTGCCAGCAGCAAAGCAAGGATGGGCATAGTAAACTTGACAGATACGCAGTATTTT. The chain is built from TRBV21-1 and TRBJ2-3; TRBD1 is the table's D call and was not checked against the DNA. TRBV21-1 is termed a pseudogene. CDR3 length: 19 amino acids.